Shown below are 12 T cell receptor beta chains from a single sample sequenced in a study of T cell responses to AZD1222 COVID-19 vaccine. Clones were read by immunoSEQ multiplex PCR, and TCRdb kept only the in-frame ones, dropping some. In the table there are around 84,000 clones, 80% to 90% of which are singletons. This specimen was peripheral blood, taken on day 0 of AZD1222 vaccination. The receptors were sampled from an adult in good health.

The V gene is TRBV5-1, the J gene TRBJ1-4; D perhaps matches TRBD1 (5 bases). This CDR3 spans 14 amino acids. The V gene's germline CDR1 is SGHRS and CDR2 YFSETQ. The V and J ends lost 1 base and 10 bases respectively, with 14 bases between them. CDR3 in DNA: TGCGCCAGCAGCTTGTCGGGGGATTGGGGAAAACTGTTTTTT. It specifies CASSLSGDWGKLFF.

The V gene is TRBV30, the J gene TRBJ1-2; no firm D call. Germline CDR1 is GTSNPN and CDR2 is SVGIG (reference sequence). The CDR3 contains 13 residues. V dropped 3 bases and J dropped 2 bases, with 10 bases sitting between them. CDR3 DNA sequence: TGTGCCTGGAGCAGGTCGGACAACTATGGCTACACCTTC. Translated: CAWSRSDNYGYTF. Drawing the rest from reference TRBV30 and TRBJ1-2, the complete variable domain is SQTIHQWPATLVQPVGSPLSLECTVEGTSNPNLYWYRQAAGRGLQLLFYSVGIGQISSEVPQNLSASRPQDRQFILSSKKLLLSDSGFYLCAWSRSDNYGYTFGSGTRLTVV.

The V gene is TRBV6-2 or TRBV6-3, the J gene TRBJ2-7; 13 bases are a match to TRBD2. The germline CDR1 and CDR2 sequences are MNHEY and SVGEGT. The junction had 10 bases not matched to a gene; V was cut back by 2 bases and J by 3 bases. CDR3 length equals 18 residues. The CDR3 spells CASSYPTSGRARGYEQYF. DNA for the CDR3: TGTGCCAGCAGTTACCCCACTAGCGGGAGGGCGCGCGGCTACGAGCAGTACTTC.

This clone was picked up one time. The rearrangement uses TRBV7-2 and TRBJ1-3; possibly TRBD1 for D (6 bases). CDR3 length equals 17 residues. Trimming shortened V by 2 bases and J by 2 bases, and 16 bases separated the two germline ends. Germline CDR1 and CDR2: SGHTA and FQGNSA. The CDR3 DNA sequence: TGTGCCAGCAGCTTAAAATCTTGGGGGCCCACTGGAAACACCATATATTTT. Protein sequence: CASSLKSWGPTGNTIYF.

The chain links TRBV5-1 to TRBJ2-5, with D unresolved. The germline gives CDR1 SGHRS, CDR2 YFSETQ. The CDR3 runs 13 residues. Trimming stripped 0 bases from V and 2 bases from J, with 5 bases between. The CDR3 spells CASSLAQQETQYF. CDR3 DNA sequence: TGCGCCAGCAGCTTGGCCCAACAAGAGACCCAGTACTTC.

The chain links TRBV5-4 to TRBJ2-7; TRBD1 is a possible D gene (7 bases). Germline values: CDR1 SGHNT, CDR2 YYREEE (reference sequence). The CDR3 has 17 amino acids. With 1 base removed from V and 3 bases from J, the gap between germline ends came to 20 bases. The CDR3 here is CASSLPQGVADHYEQYF. The CDR3 DNA follows: TGTGCCAGCAGCTTGCCTCAGGGGGTAGCGGATCACTACGAGCAGTACTTC.

The V call is TRBV27, the J call TRBJ2-5; 9 bases are shared with TRBD1. Germline V gene sequence: CDR1 MNHEY, CDR2 SMNVEV (reference sequence). The CDR3 runs 16 residues. Unmatched junction bases numbered 10, after V lost 7 bases and J lost 1 base. The CDR3 nucleotides read TGTGCCAGCAAGTACCTCGACAGGGGGACCCAAGAGACCCAGTACTTC. It translates to CASKYLDRGTQETQYF.

The rearrangement joins TRBV29-1 to TRBJ1-1; weak D call: TRBD1 (6 bases). CDR3 size: 15 residues. The V end lost 6 bases, the J end lost 3 bases, and 20 bases lay between the germline ends. Germline CDR1 is SQVTM and CDR2 is ANQGSEA. The CDR3 DNA reads TGCAGCGTGAAAAGCGGGGGACAACGGGACACTGAAGCTTTCTTT. Amino acids: CSVKSGGQRDTEAFF.

V gene TRBV9 combines with J gene TRBJ2-1; possible D gene TRBD1, 6 bases. This CDR3 comprises 14 residues. V was clipped by 0 bases and J by 4 bases, with 8 bases between them. Germline CDR1 SGDLS, CDR2 YYNGEE. The DNA of the CDR3 is TGTGCCAGCAGCGTAGGACAGGAATACAATGAGCAGTTCTTC. It translates to CASSVGQEYNEQFF.

The chain links TRBV2 to TRBJ2-7, with 7 bases aligning to TRBD2. The CDR3 covers 12 residues. The ends lost 8 bases at V and 6 bases at J; junction bases unmatched: 7. The V gene's germline CDR1 is SNHLY and CDR2 FYNNEI. Here the CDR3 DNA reads TGTGCCAGCTTCCTCGGGGAGGGCGAGCAGTACTTC. The encoded protein is CASFLGEGEQYF.

V is TRBV28 and J is TRBJ2-3; either TRBD1 or TRBD2 may fit D (5 bases each). Germline V CDR1 and CDR2: MDHEN, SYDVKM. V lost 5 bases and J 9 bases, leaving 15 bases between the germline ends. The CDR3 loop spans 13 amino acids. As DNA, the CDR3 is TGTGCCAGCAGTCCCCTCCCCGGGGACACGCAGTATTTT. Amino acids: CASSPLPGDTQYF.

The chain joins TRBV28 to TRBJ2-7, with 7 bases lining up with TRBD2. This CDR3 comprises 14 residues. V shed 8 bases, J shed 1 base, and the junction held 8 bases outside the gene matches. From germline, CDR1 is MDHEN and CDR2 SYDVKM. CDR3 residues: CASPAASGSYEQYF. In nucleotides, the CDR3 is TGTGCCAGCCCAGCGGCTAGCGGATCCTACGAGCAGTACTTC.